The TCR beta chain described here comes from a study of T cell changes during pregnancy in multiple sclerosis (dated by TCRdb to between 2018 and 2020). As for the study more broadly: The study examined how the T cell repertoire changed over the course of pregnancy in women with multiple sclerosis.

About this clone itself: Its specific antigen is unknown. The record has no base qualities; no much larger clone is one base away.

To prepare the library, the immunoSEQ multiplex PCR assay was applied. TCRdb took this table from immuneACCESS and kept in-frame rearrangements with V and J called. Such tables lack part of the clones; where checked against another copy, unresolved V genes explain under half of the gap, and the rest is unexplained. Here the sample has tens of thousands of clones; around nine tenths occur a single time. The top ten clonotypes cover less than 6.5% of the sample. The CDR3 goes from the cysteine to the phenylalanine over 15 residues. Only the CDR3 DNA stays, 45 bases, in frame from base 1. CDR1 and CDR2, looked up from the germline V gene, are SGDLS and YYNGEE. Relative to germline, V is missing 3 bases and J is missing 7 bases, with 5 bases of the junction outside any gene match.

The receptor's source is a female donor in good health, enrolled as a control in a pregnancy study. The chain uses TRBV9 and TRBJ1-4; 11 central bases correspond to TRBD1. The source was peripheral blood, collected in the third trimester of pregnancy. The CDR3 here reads CASSGSGTGGEKLFF. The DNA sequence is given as TGTGCCAGCAGCGGATCCGGGACAGGGGGTGAAAAACTGTTTTTT.